The 23 T cell receptor beta chains in this list originate from one sample, sequenced in a study of CXCR3-negative and CXCR3-positive naive CD8 T cells. Study-level points and caveats: TRB CDR3s were more hydrophobic in CXCR3-positive than in CXCR3-negative naive cells.

The antigens of these receptors remain unknown. UMI labels and 5' RACE were used to prepare the TRB cDNA libraries. For each CDR3 protein, TCRdb gives one entry from its re-call of the 5' RACE reads, without DNA. The ten most abundant clones cover around 0.37% of a sample with 100,000 to 150,000 distinct CDR3 sequences. The sequenced material came from naive CXCR3+ CD8+ T cells from blood. As for subset: CD45RO-CCR7+CD27+CD95- naive CD8+ T cells expressing CXCR3 (TNR3+). Receptors originate from a human donor in good health. Some clones in this sample may be carry-over from other donors' samples.

The gene calls are TRBV7-9 and TRBJ2-7; the D call from TCRdb, TRBD2, cannot be confirmed without DNA. The CDR3 covers 12 residues. CDR1 and CDR2 from the germline V gene are SEHNR and FQNEAQ (reference sequence). This CDR3 is CASSLDGGLEDF.

The V and J genes are TRBV24-1 and TRBJ2-3. The CDR3 is 11 residues long. The germline V gene encodes CDR1 KGHDR and CDR2 SFDVKD. The CDR3 protein is CATSETDMQYF.

This chain links TRBV28 with TRBJ2-2. The germline gives CDR1 MDHEN, CDR2 SYDVKM. The CDR3 totals 12 residues. CDR3 sequence: CASSVLSGELFF.

This sequence joins TRBV7-9 and TRBJ2-5; TCRdb's D gene call, TRBD2, goes unchecked for lack of DNA. The CDR3 consists of 16 residues. Germline V CDR1 and CDR2: SEHNR, FQNEAQ (reference sequence). CDR3 residues: CASSPGGSPKQETQYF.

The CDR3 sequence: CSVPPHGGRVGNEQFF. V and J are TRBV29-1 and TRBJ2-1; as DNA is missing, the TRBD2 call by TCRdb cannot be tested. The CDR3 sequence is 16 residues long. CDR1 is SQVTM, CDR2 ANQGSEA, per germline.

The CDR3 sequence: CASTTSGGGTEAFF. This chain uses TRBV28 with TRBJ1-1; TCRdb's D call, TRBD1, is unchecked because there is no DNA. The CDR3 is made up of 14 amino acids. In germline, CDR1 is MDHEN, CDR2 SYDVKM. Drawing the rest from reference TRBV28 and TRBJ1-1, the complete variable domain is DVKVTQSSRYLVKRTGEKVFLECVQDMDHENMFWYRQDPGLGLRLIYFSYDVKMKEKGDIPEGYSVSREKKERFSLILESASTNQTSMYLCASTTSGGGTEAFFGQGTRLTVV.

V usage is TRBV28 and J usage is TRBJ1-3. The CDR3 length is 15 residues. CDR1 is MDHEN and CDR2 is SYDVKM in the germline V gene. CDR3 in amino acids: CASISVADSGNTIYF. The full variable domain, with the rest looked up from reference TRBV28 and TRBJ1-3, is DVKVTQSSRYLVKRTGEKVFLECVQDMDHENMFWYRQDPGLGLRLIYFSYDVKMKEKGDIPEGYSVSREKKERFSLILESASTNQTSMYLCASISVADSGNTIYFGEGSWLTVV.

The genes are TRBV9 and TRBJ2-7; without DNA, the TCRdb call of TRBD1 cannot be checked. This CDR3 is built from 14 residues. Germline-derived CDR1 and CDR2 are SGDLS and YYNGEE. The CDR3 reads CASSVTGGSSEQYF.

The chain has TRBV27 and TRBJ2-2; absent DNA, TCRdb's TRBD1 call cannot be checked. CDR1 is MNHEY and CDR2 is SMNVEV in the germline V gene (reference sequence). The CDR3 covers 14 residues. CDR3: CASSFGGNTGELFF.

J is TRBJ2-5 and V is TRBV28; TCRdb reports TRBD1, a call that lacks DNA to check it against. In germline, CDR1 is MDHEN, CDR2 SYDVKM. CDR3 size: 16 residues. This CDR3 reads CASSLLGQGHEETQYF.

The genes are TRBV20-1 and TRBJ2-3. Germline-derived CDR1 and CDR2 are DFQATT and SNEGSKA (reference sequence). This CDR3 is built from 13 residues. This chain's CDR3 is CSARDYLTDTQYF.

This chain links TRBV10-3 with TRBJ2-2; TCRdb indicates TRBD1, and absent DNA this call remains unverified. The CDR3 has 15 residues. Germline values: CDR1 ENHRY, CDR2 SYGVKD. The CDR3 sequence: CATAMDRDANGELFF.

This chain's CDR3 is CASSLVTPYNEQFF. V and J are TRBV11-2 and TRBJ2-1. Per the germline V gene, CDR1 is SGHAT and CDR2 is FQNNGV. The CDR3 spans 14 residues.

The chain uses TRBV15 and TRBJ1-2. CDR1 LNHNV and CDR2 YYDKDF come from the germline V gene (reference sequence). The CDR3 runs to 12 residues. The CDR3 region is CATSGSSYGYTF.

V gene TRBV25-1 combines with J gene TRBJ2-5; TCRdb gives TRBD2 as the D gene, but with no DNA this cannot be confirmed. Germline-derived CDR1 and CDR2 are MGHDK and SYGVNS. This CDR3 comprises 13 residues. The CDR3: CASSESGGETQYF.

The gene calls are TRBV5-5 and TRBJ2-2; TCRdb indicates TRBD1, and absent DNA this call remains unverified. The CDR3 runs to 18 residues. CDR1 is SGHKS and CDR2 is YYEKEE in the germline V gene (reference sequence). CDR3 protein: CASSFRTGWRTMAGELFF.

This rearrangement joins TRBV27 to TRBJ2-1; with no DNA, the TCRdb D assignment of TRBD1 cannot be verified. CDR1 and CDR2 from the germline V gene are MNHEY and SMNVEV (reference sequence). The CDR3 is made up of 12 amino acids. Here the CDR3 reads CASSPAPGEQFF.

This chain connects TRBV28 to TRBJ1-2; TCRdb selects TRBD1, and the lack of DNA leaves this call unchecked. Germline V gene lookup returns CDR1 MDHEN and CDR2 SYDVKM. The CDR3 sequence is 15 residues long. The CDR3: CASRPNSLRAYGYTF.

V and J are TRBV29-1 and TRBJ2-7; TCRdb's D call, TRBD2, is unchecked because there is no DNA. Germline V gene sequence: CDR1 SQVTM, CDR2 ANQGSEA. This CDR3 comprises 13 residues. CDR3 amino acids: CSVVVGGQDEQYF.

The rearrangement uses TRBV4-2 and TRBJ2-3. This CDR3 comprises 16 residues. Germline V gene data show CDR1 as LGHNA and CDR2 as YNFKEQ. CDR3 residues: CASSQEKSVSTDTQYF.

The J gene is TRBJ2-3, the V gene TRBV29-1; no DNA is available, so the TRBD2 call from TCRdb remains unchecked. Germline V gene sequence: CDR1 SQVTM, CDR2 ANQGSEA. The CDR3 has 15 residues. The CDR3 loop is CSVESPQDESDTEYF.

The chain is built from TRBV25-1 and TRBJ1-2. Germline values: CDR1 MGHDK, CDR2 SYGVNS. The CDR3 has 11 residues. The CDR3 is CASSEFGGYTF.

V gene TRBV3-1 combines with J gene TRBJ2-3; the D call of TRBD2 rests on TCRdb alone, since no DNA is present to check it. The CDR3 is 18 residues long. Per the germline V gene, CDR1 is LGHDT and CDR2 is YNNKEL (reference sequence). The CDR3 protein is CASSQDREPSFGTDTQYF.